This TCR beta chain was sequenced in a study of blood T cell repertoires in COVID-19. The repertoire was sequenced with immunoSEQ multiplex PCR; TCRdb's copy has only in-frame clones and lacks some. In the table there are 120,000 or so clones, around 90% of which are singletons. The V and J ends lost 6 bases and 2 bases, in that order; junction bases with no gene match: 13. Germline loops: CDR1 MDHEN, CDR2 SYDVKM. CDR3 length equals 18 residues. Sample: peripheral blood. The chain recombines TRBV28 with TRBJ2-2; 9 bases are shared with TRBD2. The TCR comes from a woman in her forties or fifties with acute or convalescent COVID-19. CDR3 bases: TGTGCCAGCAGCCGACCGTGGGCGGGAGGGGTAAACACCGGGGAGCTGTTTTTT. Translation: CASSRPWAGGVNTGELFF.